Listed below are T cell receptor beta chains from one sample, sequenced in a study of T cells after yellow fever vaccination. TCRdb recomputed calls from the 5' RACE reads with MiXCR, one row per CDR3 protein. Here the sample spans 13,000 or so distinct CDR3 sequences, 4.5% to 6% being singletons. The starting material was PBMCs, either bulk or a sorted T-cell subset (CD4+, CD8+, memory, or dextramer-sorted; not recorded which), obtained 45 days after the yellow fever booster vaccination. The receptors derive from a man between 25 and 39 years old who received the YFV17D yellow fever vaccine. CDR3s include the opening cysteine and the closing phenylalanine or tryptophan. Each record gives: D gene, J gene, V gene, clone size, CDR3 DNA, CDR3 protein. D genes are given only for firm matches. Clone size is stated in some rows and not others, as once, few, many or a class when expanded.

>-|TRBJ2-7|TRBV19|many
TGTGCCAGTAGACAGGGATCCGAGCAGTACTTC
CASRQGSEQYF
>-|TRBJ1-1|TRBV10-3|many
TGTGCCATCACCGGACAAAACCTTGGGGGGGACACTGAAGCTTTCTTT
CAITGQNLGGDTEAFF
>-|TRBJ2-6|TRBV7-9|many
TGTGCCAGCAGCCGCGGACGGGTTGGGGCCAACGTCCTGACTTTC
CASSRGRVGANVLTF
>-|TRBJ1-6|TRBV27|many
TGTGCCAGCAGTTTTTGGACGGAAAATTCACCCCTCCACTTT
CASSFWTENSPLHF
>-|TRBJ2-5|TRBV29-1|many
TGCAGCTTATTGCCCGCCAACGGAGAGACCCAGTACTTC
CSLLPANGETQYF
>TRBD2|TRBJ2-3|TRBV28|many
TGTGCCAGCAGTTTTAGGTCTAGCGGTTCTACTGATACGCAGTATTTT
CASSFRSSGSTDTQYF
>-|TRBJ2-7|TRBV5-4|many
TGTGCCAGCAGAAACACCGCGGTAGACTACGAGCAGTACTTC
CASRNTAVDYEQYF
>-|TRBJ1-4|TRBV6-5|many
TGTGCCAGCAGTTACTCGCAGTATCCAAGAAAACTGTTTTTT
CASSYSQYPRKLFF
>-|TRBJ2-5|TRBV10-1|many
TGCGCCAGCAGTGAGTCAGGGATGGAGACCCAGTACTTC
CASSESGMETQYF
>-|TRBJ2-1|TRBV6-1|many
TGTGCCAGCCTTCGTACGGGAGTCCACAATGAGCAGTTCTTC
CASLRTGVHNEQFF
>TRBD1|TRBJ2-7|TRBV20-1|many
TGCAGTGCCCTGACAGGGGACTACGAGCAGTACTTC
CSALTGDYEQYF
>TRBD1|TRBJ1-5|TRBV7-2|many
TGTGCCAGCAGCTCACAAGGGACAGGGAATCAGCCCCAGCATTTT
CASSSQGTGNQPQHF
>-|TRBJ2-3|TRBV5-1|many
TGCGCCAGCAGCTTAATGACGGATCCCCCAGATACGCAGTATTTT
CASSLMTDPPDTQYF
>-|TRBJ2-3|TRBV15|-
TGTGCCACCAGCAGTCCAGGGACATGGTGTACAGATACGCAGTATTTT
CATSSPGTWCTDTQYF
>TRBD2|TRBJ2-2|TRBV7-2|many
TGTGCCAGCAGCTTTACTAGCGGGGTAAACACCGGGGAGCTGTTTTTT
CASSFTSGVNTGELFF
>-|TRBJ2-1|TRBV24-1|many
TGTGCCACCAGTGTAGCGACTAACTTCCGTGAGCAGTTCTTC
CATSVATNFREQFF
>-|TRBJ1-1|TRBV29-1|many
TGCAGCGTTGCGGGGGGCGCGGACACTGAAGCTTTCTTT
CSVAGGADTEAFF
>TRBD2|TRBJ2-1|TRBV5-5|many
TGTGCCAGCAGCCCCGGGACTATCATAAACAATGAGCAGTTCTTC
CASSPGTIINNEQFF
>-|TRBJ1-5|TRBV4-3|many
TGCGCCAGCAGCCAAGATGGGGTAGTCGATCAGCCCCAGCATTTT
CASSQDGVVDQPQHF
>-|TRBJ1-4|TRBV6-2/TRBV6-3|many
TGTGCCGGAAAGGCGCCAACTAATGAAAAACTGTTTTTT
CAGKAPTNEKLFF
>-|TRBJ2-2|TRBV9|many
TGTGCCAGCAGCGTAGGCGGGGAGCTGTTTTTT
CASSVGGELFF
>-|TRBJ2-1|TRBV12-3/TRBV12-4|-
TGTGCCCGCAGAACCACGCATTCAGTCCCAAAACGTTACAATGAGCAGTTCTTC
CARRTTHSVPKRYNEQFF
>TRBD2|TRBJ2-3|TRBV4-2|many
TGTGCCAGCAGCCTTCAGATTTCTAGCGGGAGGGCCTTTTCCGATACGCAGTATTTT
CASSLQISSGRAFSDTQYF
>-|TRBJ1-2|TRBV5-1|many
TGCGCCAGCGGACCTAGGGGAGACTACACCTTC
CASGPRGDYTF
>-|TRBJ2-7|TRBV19|medium-sized
TGTGCCAGTAGTCTTTCCGTGGTCGCCGAGCAGTACTTC
CASSLSVVAEQYF
>-|TRBJ2-1|TRBV23-1|many
TGCGCCAGCAGTCAATCGGGATTTTACAATGAGCAGTTCTTC
CASSQSGFYNEQFF
>-|TRBJ1-2|TRBV18|many
TGTGCCAGCACAGCAACCCGGGGGGATGGCTACACCTTC
CASTATRGDGYTF
>-|TRBJ2-5|TRBV12-3/TRBV12-4|many
TGTGCCAGCAGTTTTAGTAGGAAGACCCAGTACTTC
CASSFSRKTQYF
>-|TRBJ2-1|TRBV4-3|many
TGCGCCAGCAGCCAAGATTCCGCTAGCATATATCACTCCTACAATGAGCAGTTCTTC
CASSQDSASIYHSYNEQFF
>-|TRBJ1-1|TRBV29-1|many
TGCAGCGTCGCTTGGGGGCTTTGGGCTTTCTTT
CSVAWGLWAFF
>-|TRBJ1-1|TRBV20-1|few
TGCAGTGCTAGCGCCCAGGCGAACACTGAAGCTTTCTTT
CSASAQANTEAFF
>-|TRBJ2-1|TRBV7-9|-
TGTGCCAGCAGCATTTGGAGTGGTAACAATGAGCAGTTCTTC
CASSIWSGNNEQFF
>-|TRBJ2-3|TRBV7-2|many
TGTGCCAGCAGCCCTTCGGCGCAGACGAATACGCAGTATTTT
CASSPSAQTNTQYF
>-|TRBJ2-1|TRBV28|many
TGTGCCAGCAGTTTTTTGGTTGAGCAGTTCTTC
CASSFLVEQFF
>-|TRBJ2-1|TRBV15|many
TGTGCCACCAGCAGCGGACGGAGCTCCTACAATGAGCAGTTCTTC
CATSSGRSSYNEQFF
>-|TRBJ2-4|TRBV6-5|few
TGTGCCAGCAGTTCCCGGCAGGGGCTGGGGAACATTCAGTACTTC
CASSSRQGLGNIQYF
>-|TRBJ2-2|TRBV9|many
TGTGCCAGCGCTGGACAGTACACCGGGGAGCTGTTTTTT
CASAGQYTGELFF
>-|TRBJ2-5|TRBV7-3|many
TGTGCCAGCAGCCCCGGTGGGGAAGAGACCCAGTACTTC
CASSPGGEETQYF
>TRBD2|TRBJ2-1|TRBV27|many
TGTGCCAGCACCCTAGCGGGACTCGCCTACAATGAGCAGTTCTTC
CASTLAGLAYNEQFF
>-|TRBJ2-1|TRBV6-5|many
TGTGCCAGCAGTACTACAGGGGGGGTCTACAATGAGCAGTTCTTC
CASSTTGGVYNEQFF
>TRBD1|TRBJ2-1|TRBV11-2|many
TGTGCCAGCAGCTTAGACCCTGGACAGGTTTTTTGGAATGAGCAGTTCTTC
CASSLDPGQVFWNEQFF
>TRBD1|TRBJ1-5|TRBV5-8|many
TGTGCCAGCAGCTCGGGACAGAGAGGCAATCAGCCCCAGCATTTT
CASSSGQRGNQPQHF
>-|TRBJ1-3|TRBV28|many
TGTGCCAGCAGTTTTGCGGAAAACACCATATATTTT
CASSFAENTIYF
>-|TRBJ2-1|TRBV15|many
TGTGCCACCAGCCGTTACGGGTTAGCGGAGGGATACAATGAGCAGTTCTTC
CATSRYGLAEGYNEQFF
>TRBD2|TRBJ2-3|TRBV10-3|many
TGTGCCATCAACCGCGGACTAGCGGGAGAGGCAGATACGCAGTATTTT
CAINRGLAGEADTQYF
>-|TRBJ2-2|TRBV20-1|many
TGCAGTGCTAGCAGGACTATCACCGGGGAGCTGTTTTTT
CSASRTITGELFF
>-|TRBJ2-5|TRBV24-1|many
TGTGCCACCAGTGCCGGCGGGGCTACCGGGGAAGAGACCCAGTACTTC
CATSAGGATGEETQYF
>-|TRBJ2-1|TRBV7-9|many
TGTGCCAGCAGCTCTAACGCCTACAATGAGCAGTTCTTC
CASSSNAYNEQFF
>-|TRBJ2-7|TRBV11-2|many
TGTGCCAGCAGCCCGACGAGGGCCCCCTACGAGCAGTACTTC
CASSPTRAPYEQYF
>TRBD2|TRBJ2-1|TRBV7-2|many
TGTGCCAGCAGCTTAGTTAGCGGGAGTTACAATGAGCAGTTCTTC
CASSLVSGSYNEQFF
>-|TRBJ2-3|TRBV7-4|many
TGTGCCAGCAGCTTAGCCCCTGGCAGGTCGACTCCGGCGGGTTGGGGCACAGATACGCAGTATTTT
CASSLAPGRSTPAGWGTDTQYF
>TRBD1|TRBJ2-7|TRBV20-1|many
TGCAGTGCTAGTGGACAGGGTGAGGCCTACGAGCAGTACTTC
CSASGQGEAYEQYF
>TRBD2|TRBJ2-1|TRBV2|-
TGTACCCGCAGCGCCGGACCTAGCGGGAGCCCGAATGAGCAGTTCTTC
CTRSAGPSGSPNEQFF